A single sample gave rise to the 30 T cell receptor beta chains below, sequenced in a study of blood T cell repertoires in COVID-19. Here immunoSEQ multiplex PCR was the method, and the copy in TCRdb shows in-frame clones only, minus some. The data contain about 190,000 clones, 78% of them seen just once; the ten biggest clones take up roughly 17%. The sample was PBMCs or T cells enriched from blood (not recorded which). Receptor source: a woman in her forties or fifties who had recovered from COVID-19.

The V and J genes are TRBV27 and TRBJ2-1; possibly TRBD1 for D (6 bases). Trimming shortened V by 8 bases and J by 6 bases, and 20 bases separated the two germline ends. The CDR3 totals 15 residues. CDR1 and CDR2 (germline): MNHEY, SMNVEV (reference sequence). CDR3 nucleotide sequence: TGTGCCAGCGGGGAACAGGGTCTCATTTCCAATGAGCAGTTCTTC. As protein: CASGEQGLISNEQFF.

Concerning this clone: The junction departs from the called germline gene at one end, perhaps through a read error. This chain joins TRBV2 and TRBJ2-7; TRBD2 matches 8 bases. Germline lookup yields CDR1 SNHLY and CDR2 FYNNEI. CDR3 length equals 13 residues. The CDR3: CASSEGVAGTQAF. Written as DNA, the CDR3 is TGTGCCAGCAGTGAAGGGGTAGCGGGAACCCAGGCCTTC.

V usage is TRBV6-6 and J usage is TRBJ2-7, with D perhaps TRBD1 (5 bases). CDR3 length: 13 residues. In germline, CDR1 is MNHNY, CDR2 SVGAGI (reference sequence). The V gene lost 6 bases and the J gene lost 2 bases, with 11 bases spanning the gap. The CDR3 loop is CASRHDRTYEQYF. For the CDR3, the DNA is TGTGCCAGCAGACACGACAGAACCTACGAGCAGTACTTC.

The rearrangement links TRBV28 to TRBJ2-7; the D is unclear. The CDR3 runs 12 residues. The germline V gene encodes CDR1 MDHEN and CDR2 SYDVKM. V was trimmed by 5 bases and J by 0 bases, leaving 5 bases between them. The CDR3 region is CASSTSSYEQYF. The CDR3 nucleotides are TGTGCCAGCAGTACGAGCTCCTACGAGCAGTACTTC.

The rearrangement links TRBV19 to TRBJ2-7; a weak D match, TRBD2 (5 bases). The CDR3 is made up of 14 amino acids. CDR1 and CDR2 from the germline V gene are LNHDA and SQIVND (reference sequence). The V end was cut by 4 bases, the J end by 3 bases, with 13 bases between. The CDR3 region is CASSRQVGGYEQYF. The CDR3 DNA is TGTGCCAGTAGTAGGCAGGTTGGAGGCTACGAGCAGTACTTC.

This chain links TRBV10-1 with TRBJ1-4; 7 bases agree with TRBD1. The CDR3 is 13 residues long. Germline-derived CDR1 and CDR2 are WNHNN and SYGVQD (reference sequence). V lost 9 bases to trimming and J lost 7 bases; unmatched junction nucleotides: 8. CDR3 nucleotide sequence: TGCGCCAGTTCCAGGGGGAGAGGTGAAAAACTGTTTTTT. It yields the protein CASSRGRGEKLFF.

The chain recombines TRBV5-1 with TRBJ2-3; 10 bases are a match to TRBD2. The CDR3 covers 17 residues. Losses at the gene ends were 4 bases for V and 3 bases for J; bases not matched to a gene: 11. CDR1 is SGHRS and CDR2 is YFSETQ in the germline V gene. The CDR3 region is CASSLTGTSAPTDTQYF. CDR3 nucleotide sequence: TGCGCCAGCAGCCTGACCGGGACTAGCGCCCCTACAGATACGCAGTATTTT.

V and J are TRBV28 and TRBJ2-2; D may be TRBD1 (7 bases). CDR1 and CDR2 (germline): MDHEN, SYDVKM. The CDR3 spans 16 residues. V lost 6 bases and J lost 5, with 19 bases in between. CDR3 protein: CASRRPQGGRTGELFF. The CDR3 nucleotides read TGTGCCAGCAGACGCCCGCAGGGGGGTAGAACCGGGGAGCTGTTTTTT.

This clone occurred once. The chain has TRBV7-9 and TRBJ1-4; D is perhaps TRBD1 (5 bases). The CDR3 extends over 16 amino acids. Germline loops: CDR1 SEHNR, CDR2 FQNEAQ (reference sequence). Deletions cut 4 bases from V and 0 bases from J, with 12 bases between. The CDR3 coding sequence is TGTGCCAGCAGCTCTCGGGGGGGAGCAACTAATGAAAAACTGTTTTTT. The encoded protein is CASSSRGGATNEKLFF.

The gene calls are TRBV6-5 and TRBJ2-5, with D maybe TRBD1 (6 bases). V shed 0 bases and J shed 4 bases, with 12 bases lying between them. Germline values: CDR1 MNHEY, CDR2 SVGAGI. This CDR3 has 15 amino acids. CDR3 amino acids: CASSYSWGQGETQYF. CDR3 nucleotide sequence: TGTGCCAGCAGTTACTCTTGGGGGCAGGGAGAGACCCAGTACTTC.

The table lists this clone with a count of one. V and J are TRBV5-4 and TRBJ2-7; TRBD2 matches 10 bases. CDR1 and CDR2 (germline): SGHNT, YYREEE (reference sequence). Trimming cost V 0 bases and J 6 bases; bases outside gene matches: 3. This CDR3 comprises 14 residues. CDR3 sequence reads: CASSLALAGTEQYF. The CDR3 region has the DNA TGTGCCAGCAGCTTGGCACTAGCGGGAACCGAGCAGTACTTC.

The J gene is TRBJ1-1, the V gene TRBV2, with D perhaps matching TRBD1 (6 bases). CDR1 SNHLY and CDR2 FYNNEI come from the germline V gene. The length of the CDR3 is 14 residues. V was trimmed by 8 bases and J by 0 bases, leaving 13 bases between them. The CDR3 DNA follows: TGTGCCAGCGGGACACAAGGATTGAACACTGAAGCTTTCTTT. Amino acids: CASGTQGLNTEAFF.

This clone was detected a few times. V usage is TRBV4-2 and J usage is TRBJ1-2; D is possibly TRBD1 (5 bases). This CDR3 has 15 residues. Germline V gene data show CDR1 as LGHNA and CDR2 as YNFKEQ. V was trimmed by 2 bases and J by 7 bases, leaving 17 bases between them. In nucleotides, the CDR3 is TGTGCCAGCAGCCAATACTCTGGACAAAGTGTTGGCTACACCTTC. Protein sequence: CASSQYSGQSVGYTF.

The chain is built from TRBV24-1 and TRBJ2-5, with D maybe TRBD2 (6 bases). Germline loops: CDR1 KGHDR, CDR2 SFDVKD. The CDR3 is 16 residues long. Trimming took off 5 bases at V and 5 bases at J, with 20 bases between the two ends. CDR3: CATSGGEARGFETQYF. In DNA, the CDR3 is TGTGCCACCAGTGGGGGGGAGGCCAGAGGGTTTGAGACCCAGTACTTC.

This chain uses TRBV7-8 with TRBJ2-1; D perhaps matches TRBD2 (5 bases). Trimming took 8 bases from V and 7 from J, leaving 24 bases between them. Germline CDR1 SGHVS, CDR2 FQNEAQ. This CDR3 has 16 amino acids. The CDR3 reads CASSSGNPTSFNEQFF. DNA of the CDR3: TGTGCCAGCTCCTCGGGGAACCCAACCTCTTTTAATGAGCAGTTCTTC.

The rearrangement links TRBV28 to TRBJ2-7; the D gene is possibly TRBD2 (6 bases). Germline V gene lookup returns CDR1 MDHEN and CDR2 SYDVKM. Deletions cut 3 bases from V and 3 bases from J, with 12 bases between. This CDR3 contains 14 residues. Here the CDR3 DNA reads TGTGCCAGCAGTTTCCCCGGGAGCCTCTACGAGCAGTACTTC. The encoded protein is CASSFPGSLYEQYF.

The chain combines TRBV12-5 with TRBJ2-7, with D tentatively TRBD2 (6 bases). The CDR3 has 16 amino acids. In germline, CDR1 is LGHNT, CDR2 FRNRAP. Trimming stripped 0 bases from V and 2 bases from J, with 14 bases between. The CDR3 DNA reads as TGTGCTAGTGGTTTGGTCTCCGGGGGAGAAGCCTACGAGCAGTACTTC. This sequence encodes CASGLVSGGEAYEQYF.

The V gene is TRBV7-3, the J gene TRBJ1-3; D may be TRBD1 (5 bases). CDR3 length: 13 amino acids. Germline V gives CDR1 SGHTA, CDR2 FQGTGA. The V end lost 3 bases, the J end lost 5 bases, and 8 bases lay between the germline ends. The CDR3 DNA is TGTGCCAGCAGCTTGGAGGGGCGAAACACCATATATTTT. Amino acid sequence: CASSLEGRNTIYF.

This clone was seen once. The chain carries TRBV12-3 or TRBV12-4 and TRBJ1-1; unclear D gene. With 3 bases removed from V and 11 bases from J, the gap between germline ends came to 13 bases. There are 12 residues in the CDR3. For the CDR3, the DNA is TGTGCCAGCAGTTTGAGCGGCGCGTCGGCTTTCTTT. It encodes CASSLSGASAFF.

Here the CDR3 DNA reads TGTGCCAGCAGCTTAAGGGAGGGATCAGATACGCAGTATTTT. Amino acids: CASSLREGSDTQYF. This chain links TRBV7-3 with TRBJ2-3, with 7 bases that match TRBD2. The CDR3 loop spans 14 amino acids. The germline V gene encodes CDR1 SGHTA and CDR2 FQGTGA. V lost 1 base to trimming and J lost 4 bases; unmatched junction nucleotides: 2.

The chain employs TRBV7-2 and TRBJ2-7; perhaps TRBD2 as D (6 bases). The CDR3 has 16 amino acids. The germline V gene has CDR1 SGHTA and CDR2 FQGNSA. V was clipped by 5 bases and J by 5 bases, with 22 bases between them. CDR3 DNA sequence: TGTGCCAGCAGCCCCGCGGCGTCCGGAGGGCTGAACGAGCAGTACTTC. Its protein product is CASSPAASGGLNEQYF.

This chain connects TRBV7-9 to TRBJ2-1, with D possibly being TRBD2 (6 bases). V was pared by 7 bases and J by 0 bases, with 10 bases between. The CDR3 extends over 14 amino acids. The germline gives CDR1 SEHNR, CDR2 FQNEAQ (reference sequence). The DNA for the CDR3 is TGTGCCAGCACGGGAGCGGGCTCCTACAATGAGCAGTTCTTC. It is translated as CASTGAGSYNEQFF.

The CDR3 DNA is TGTGCCAGCAGCGTAGAGTCTAGCGTAAACACCGGGGAGCTGTTTTTT. Translated: CASSVESSVNTGELFF. The rearrangement uses TRBV9 and TRBJ2-2, with D perhaps matching TRBD2 (6 bases). The germline gives CDR1 SGDLS, CDR2 YYNGEE. This CDR3 comprises 16 residues. The V and J ends lost 0 bases and 2 bases respectively, with 11 bases between them.

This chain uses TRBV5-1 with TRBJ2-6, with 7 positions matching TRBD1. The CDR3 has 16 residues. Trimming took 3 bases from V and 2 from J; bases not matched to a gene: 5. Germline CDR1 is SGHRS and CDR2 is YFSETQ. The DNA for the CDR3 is TGCGCCAGCAGCTCGGCCAGGGGGACTGGGGCCAACGTCCTGACTTTC. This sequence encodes CASSSARGTGANVLTF.

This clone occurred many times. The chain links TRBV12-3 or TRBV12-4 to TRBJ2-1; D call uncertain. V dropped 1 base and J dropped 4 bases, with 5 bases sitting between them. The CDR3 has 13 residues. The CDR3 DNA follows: TGTGCCAGCAGTTTAGGACTGTACAATGAGCAGTTCTTC. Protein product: CASSLGLYNEQFF.

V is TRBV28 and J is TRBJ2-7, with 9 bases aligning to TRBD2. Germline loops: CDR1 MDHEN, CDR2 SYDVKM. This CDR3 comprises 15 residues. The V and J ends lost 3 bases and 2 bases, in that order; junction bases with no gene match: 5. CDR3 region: CASSFSGSPAYEQYF. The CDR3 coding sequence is TGTGCCAGCAGTTTTAGCGGGAGTCCCGCCTACGAGCAGTACTTC.

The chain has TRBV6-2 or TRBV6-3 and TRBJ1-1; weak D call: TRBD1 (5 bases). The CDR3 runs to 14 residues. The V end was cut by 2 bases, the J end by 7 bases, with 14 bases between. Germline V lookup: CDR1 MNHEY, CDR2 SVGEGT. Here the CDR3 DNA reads TGTGCCAGCAGTTACCCCACAGGACAAATTGAAGCTTTCTTT. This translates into CASSYPTGQIEAFF.

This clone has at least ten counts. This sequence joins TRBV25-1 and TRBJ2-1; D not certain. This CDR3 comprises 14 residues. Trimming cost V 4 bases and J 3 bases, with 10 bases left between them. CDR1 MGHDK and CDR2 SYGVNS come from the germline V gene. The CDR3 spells CASSASGFYNEQFF. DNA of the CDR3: TGTGCCAGCAGTGCTTCGGGTTTCTACAATGAGCAGTTCTTC.

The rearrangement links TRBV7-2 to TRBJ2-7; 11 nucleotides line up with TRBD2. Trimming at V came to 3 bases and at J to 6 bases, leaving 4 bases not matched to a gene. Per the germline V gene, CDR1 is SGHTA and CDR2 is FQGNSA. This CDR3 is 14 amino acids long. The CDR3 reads CASSFPGLAAEQYF. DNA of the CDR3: TGTGCCAGCAGCTTTCCGGGACTAGCGGCCGAGCAGTACTTC.

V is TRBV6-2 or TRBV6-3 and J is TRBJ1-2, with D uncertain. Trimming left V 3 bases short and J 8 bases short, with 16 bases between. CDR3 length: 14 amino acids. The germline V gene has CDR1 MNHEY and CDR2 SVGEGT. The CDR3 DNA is TGTGCCAGCAGTTATAACCCAGGATGGGAGGGCTACACCTTC. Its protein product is CASSYNPGWEGYTF.